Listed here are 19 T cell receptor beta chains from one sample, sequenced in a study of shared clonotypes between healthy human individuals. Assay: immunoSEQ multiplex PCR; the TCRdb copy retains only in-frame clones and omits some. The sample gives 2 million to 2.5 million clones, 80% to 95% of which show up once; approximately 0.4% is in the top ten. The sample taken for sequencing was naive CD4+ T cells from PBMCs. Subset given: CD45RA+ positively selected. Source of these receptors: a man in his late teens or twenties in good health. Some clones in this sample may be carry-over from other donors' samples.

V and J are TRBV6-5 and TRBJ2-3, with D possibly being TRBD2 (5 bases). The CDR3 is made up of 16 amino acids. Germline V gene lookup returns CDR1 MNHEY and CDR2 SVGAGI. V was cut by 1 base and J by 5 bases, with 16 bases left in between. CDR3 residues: CASSYFHSVGGDTQYF. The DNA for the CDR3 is TGTGCCAGCAGTTACTTCCATAGCGTAGGCGGAGATACGCAGTATTTT.

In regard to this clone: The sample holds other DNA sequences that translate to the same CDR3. This CDR3 reads CASSVDRGPYGYTF. In DNA form, the CDR3 reads TGTGCCAGCAGCGTGGACAGGGGCCCCTATGGCTACACCTTC. The V call is TRBV9, the J call TRBJ1-2; 9 bases are shared with TRBD1. The J segment lost 4 bases and the V segment lost 2 bases, leaving 3 bases of the junction unmatched. CDR1 is SGDLS and CDR2 is YYNGEE in the germline V gene. This CDR3 comprises 14 residues.

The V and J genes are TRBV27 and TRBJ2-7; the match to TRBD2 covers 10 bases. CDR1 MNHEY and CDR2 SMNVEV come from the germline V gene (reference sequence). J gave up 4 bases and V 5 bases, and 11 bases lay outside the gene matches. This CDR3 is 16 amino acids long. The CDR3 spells CASSLRPSGRVYEQYF. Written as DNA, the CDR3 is TGTGCCAGCAGTCTCCGTCCTAGCGGGAGAGTGTACGAGCAGTACTTC.

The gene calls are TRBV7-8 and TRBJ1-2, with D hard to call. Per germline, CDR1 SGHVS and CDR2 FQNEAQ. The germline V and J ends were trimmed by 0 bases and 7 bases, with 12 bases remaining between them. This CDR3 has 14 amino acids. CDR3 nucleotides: TGTGCCAGCAGCTTAGCGACTGGAGGAGCTGGCTACACCTTC. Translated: CASSLATGGAGYTF. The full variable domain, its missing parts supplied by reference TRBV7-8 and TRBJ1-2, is GAGVSQSPRYKVAKRGQDVALRCDPISGHVSLFWYQQALGQGPEFLTYFQNEAQLDKSGLPSDRFFAERPEGSVSTLKIQRTQQEDSAVYLCASSLATGGAGYTFGSGTRLTVV.

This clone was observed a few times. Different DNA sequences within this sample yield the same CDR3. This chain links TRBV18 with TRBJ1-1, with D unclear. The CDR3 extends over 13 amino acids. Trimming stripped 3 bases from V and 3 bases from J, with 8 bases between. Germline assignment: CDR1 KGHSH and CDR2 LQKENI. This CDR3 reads CASSPGGDTEAFF. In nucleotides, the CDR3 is TGTGCCAGCTCACCCGGCGGGGACACTGAAGCTTTCTTT.

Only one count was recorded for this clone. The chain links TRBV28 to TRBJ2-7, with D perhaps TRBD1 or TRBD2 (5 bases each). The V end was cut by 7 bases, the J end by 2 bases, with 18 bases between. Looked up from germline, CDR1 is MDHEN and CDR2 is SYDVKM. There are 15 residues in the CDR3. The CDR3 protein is CASNSPGAATYEQYF. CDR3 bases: TGTGCCAGCAACTCCCCCGGGGCAGCCACCTACGAGCAGTACTTC.

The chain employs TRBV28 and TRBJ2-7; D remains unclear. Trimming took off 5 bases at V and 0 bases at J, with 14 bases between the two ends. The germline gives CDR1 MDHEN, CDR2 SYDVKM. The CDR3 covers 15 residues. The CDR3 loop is CASSPDGAFSYEQYF. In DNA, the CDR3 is TGTGCCAGCAGTCCGGACGGAGCCTTCTCCTACGAGCAGTACTTC.

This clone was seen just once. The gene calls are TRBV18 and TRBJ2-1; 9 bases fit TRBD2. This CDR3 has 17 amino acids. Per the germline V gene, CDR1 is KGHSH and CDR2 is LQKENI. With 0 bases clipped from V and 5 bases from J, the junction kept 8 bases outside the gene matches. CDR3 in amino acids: CASSPPSSSGIHNEQFF. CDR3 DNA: TGTGCCAGCTCACCACCGTCTTCTAGCGGGATCCACAATGAGCAGTTCTTC. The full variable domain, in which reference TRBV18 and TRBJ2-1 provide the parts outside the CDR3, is NAGVMQNPRHLVRRRGQEARLRCSPMKGHSHVYWYRQLPEEGLKFMVYLQKENIIDESGMPKERFSAEFPKEGPSILRIQQVVRGDSAAYFCASSPPSSSGIHNEQFFGPGTRLTVL.

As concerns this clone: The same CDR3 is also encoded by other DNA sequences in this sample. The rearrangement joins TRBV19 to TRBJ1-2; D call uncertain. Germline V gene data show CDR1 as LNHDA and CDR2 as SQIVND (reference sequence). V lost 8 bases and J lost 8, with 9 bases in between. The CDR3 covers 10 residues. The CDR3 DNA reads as TGTGCCAGTGGTCTTGGAGGCTACACCTTC. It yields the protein CASGLGGYTF.

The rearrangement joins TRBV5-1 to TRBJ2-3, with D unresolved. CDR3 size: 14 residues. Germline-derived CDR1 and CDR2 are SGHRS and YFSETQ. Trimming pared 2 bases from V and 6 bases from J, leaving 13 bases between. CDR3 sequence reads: CASSFFGLGDTQYF. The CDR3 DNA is TGCGCCAGCAGCTTTTTTGGGCTGGGGGATACGCAGTATTTT.

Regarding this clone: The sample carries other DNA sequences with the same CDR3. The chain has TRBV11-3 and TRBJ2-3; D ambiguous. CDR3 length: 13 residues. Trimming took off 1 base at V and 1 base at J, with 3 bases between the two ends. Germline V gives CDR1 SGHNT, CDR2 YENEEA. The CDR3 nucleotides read TGTGCCAGCAGCTTAGGCGGCACAGATACGCAGTATTTT. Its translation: CASSLGGTDTQYF.

As DNA, the CDR3 is TGTGCCAGCAGTTTATCCCCTTATGAGCAGTTCTTC. Its protein product is CASSLSPYEQFF. The chain uses TRBV27 and TRBJ2-1; no reliable D call. Trimming left V 0 bases short and J 8 bases short, with 5 bases between. Per the germline V gene, CDR1 is MNHEY and CDR2 is SMNVEV (reference sequence). CDR3 length: 12 residues.

For the CDR3, the DNA is TGTGCCAGCAGAGAAAGCGGGAGAGTATCCTACAATGAGCAGTTCTTC. This gives the protein CASRESGRVSYNEQFF. V usage is TRBV6-6 and J usage is TRBJ2-1; the match to TRBD2 covers 8 bases. The CDR3 has 16 amino acids. The V segment lost 6 bases and the J segment 1 base; nucleotides outside the gene matches: 8. Germline V gene sequence: CDR1 MNHNY, CDR2 SVGAGI (reference sequence).

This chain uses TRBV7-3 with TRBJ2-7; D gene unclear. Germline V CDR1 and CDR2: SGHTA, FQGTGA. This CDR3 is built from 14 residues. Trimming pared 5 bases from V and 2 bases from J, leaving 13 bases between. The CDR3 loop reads CASSPLPGPYEQYF. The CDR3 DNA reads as TGTGCCAGCAGCCCCCTTCCGGGCCCCTACGAGCAGTACTTC.

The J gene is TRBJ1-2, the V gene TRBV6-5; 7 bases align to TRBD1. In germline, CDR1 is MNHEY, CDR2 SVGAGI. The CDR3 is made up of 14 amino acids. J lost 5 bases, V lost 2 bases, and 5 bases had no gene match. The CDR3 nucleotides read TGTGCCAGCAGTTACGGTTACAGGGGATATGGCTACACCTTC. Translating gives CASSYGYRGYGYTF.

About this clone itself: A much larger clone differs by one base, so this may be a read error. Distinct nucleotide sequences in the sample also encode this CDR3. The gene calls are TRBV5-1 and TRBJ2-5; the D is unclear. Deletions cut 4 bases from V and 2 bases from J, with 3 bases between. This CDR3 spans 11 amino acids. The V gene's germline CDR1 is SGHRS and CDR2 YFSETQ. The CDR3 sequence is CASSLQETQYF. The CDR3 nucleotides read TGCGCCAGCAGCCTGCAAGAGACCCAGTACTTC.

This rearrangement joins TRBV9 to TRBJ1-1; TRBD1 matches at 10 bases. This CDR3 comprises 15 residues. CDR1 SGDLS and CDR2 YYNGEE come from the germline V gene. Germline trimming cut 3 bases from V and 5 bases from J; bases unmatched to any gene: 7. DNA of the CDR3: TGTGCCAGCAGCGAATTCGACAGGGGGCCAACTGAAGCTTTCTTT. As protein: CASSEFDRGPTEAFF.

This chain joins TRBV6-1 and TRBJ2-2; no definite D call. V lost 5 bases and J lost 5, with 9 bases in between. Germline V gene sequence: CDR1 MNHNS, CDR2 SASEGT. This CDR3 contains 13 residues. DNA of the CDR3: TGTGCCAGCAGTCTAGAGCTTACCGGGGAGCTGTTTTTT. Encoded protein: CASSLELTGELFF.

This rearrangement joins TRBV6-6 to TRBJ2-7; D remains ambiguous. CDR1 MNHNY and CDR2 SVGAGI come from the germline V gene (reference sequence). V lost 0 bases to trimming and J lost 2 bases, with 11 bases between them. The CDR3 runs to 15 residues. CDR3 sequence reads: CASSYSASSTYEQYF. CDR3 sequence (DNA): TGTGCCAGCAGTTACTCGGCTTCGTCCACCTACGAGCAGTACTTC.